The sequence of this T cell receptor beta chain was determined in a study of shared clonotypes between healthy human individuals. Across the whole study: CD4 naive cells filled three plates per donor, CD4 memory three, CD8 naive two and CD8 memory one. Study observations and caveats: Only blood underwent sampling, and tissue repertoires likely differ.

Assay: immunoSEQ multiplex PCR; the TCRdb copy retains only in-frame clones and omits some. This sample yields over a million clones, of which approximately 98% are seen a single time; roughly 0.42% belongs to the top ten. As concerns this clone: Its antigen is unidentified.

The CDR3 extends over 15 amino acids. Germline V lookup: CDR1 SNHLY, CDR2 FYNNEI. The V gene lost 7 bases and the J gene lost 0 bases, with 12 bases spanning the gap. This sequence joins TRBV2 and TRBJ2-2, with a possible D match to TRBD2 (5 bases). Sequenced sample: naive CD4+ T cells sorted from blood. Subset denoted: CD45RA+ positively selected. The sequence derives from a man younger than 40 in good health. The CDR3 here is CASTREKANTGELFF. In DNA, the CDR3 is TGTGCCAGCACCCGGGAAAAGGCGAACACCGGGGAGCTGTTTTTT.